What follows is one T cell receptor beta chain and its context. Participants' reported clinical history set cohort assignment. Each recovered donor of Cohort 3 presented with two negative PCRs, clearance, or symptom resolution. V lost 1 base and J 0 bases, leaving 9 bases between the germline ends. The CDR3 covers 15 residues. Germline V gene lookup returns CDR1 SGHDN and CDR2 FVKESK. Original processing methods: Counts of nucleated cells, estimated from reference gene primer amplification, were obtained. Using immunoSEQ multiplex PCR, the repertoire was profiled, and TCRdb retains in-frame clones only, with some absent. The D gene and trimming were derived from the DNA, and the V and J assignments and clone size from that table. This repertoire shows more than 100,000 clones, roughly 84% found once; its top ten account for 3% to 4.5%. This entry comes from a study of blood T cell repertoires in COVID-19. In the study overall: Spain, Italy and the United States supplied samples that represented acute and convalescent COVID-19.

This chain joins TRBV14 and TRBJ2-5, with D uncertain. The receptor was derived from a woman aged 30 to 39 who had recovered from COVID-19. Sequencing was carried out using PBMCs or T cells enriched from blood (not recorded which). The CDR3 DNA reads TGTGCCAGCAGCCAAGGGGCTCTCTACCAAGAGACCCAGTACTTC. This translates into CASSQGALYQETQYF.